These T cell receptor beta chains were read from a single sample in a study of post-analysis software for immune sequencing data. TCRdb re-called the PCR reads through MiXCR, storing one row per CDR3 protein. The table lists about 430,000 distinct CDR3 sequences, more than 30% of them singletons. The sample consisted of blood. The receptors shown here come from a girl aged 2-10 years with multiple sclerosis. CDR3s leave out the opening cysteine and the closing phenylalanine or tryptophan. Some rows mark clone size as missing; the rest say once, few, many or name a class of expanded clone.

>TRBV7-9|TRBJ1-4|.
ASSTHSGPTNEKLF
>TRBV28|TRBJ2-1|.
ASSSRGSRYNEQF
>TRBV6-2/TRBV6-3|TRBJ2-5|.
ASRPTGTAQQTQY
>TRBV6-2/TRBV6-3|TRBJ1-2|.
ASRPGQLYGYT
>TRBV25-1|TRBJ2-3|.
ASSEWTSGPSTDTQY
>TRBV20-1|TRBJ2-7|.
SARNSYEQY
>TRBV20-1|TRBJ2-3|once
SARRSGGGGDTQY
>TRBV29-1|TRBJ2-7|.
SVVKGIPLYEQY
>TRBV7-2|TRBJ2-7|few
ASSLGLAQPYEQY
>TRBV7-9|TRBJ2-5|.
ASSTSRIPNLQETQY
>TRBV4-1|TRBJ2-7|few
ASSQLGEGNEQY
>TRBV2|TRBJ2-3|.
TRLGRIGTDTQY
>TRBV20-1|TRBJ2-7|few
SARTSGSTTYEQY
>TRBV7-9|TRBJ2-5|few
ASSDTLYQETQY
>TRBV6-5|TRBJ2-5|many
ASRNDGTQETQY
>TRBV7-2|TRBJ2-3|many
ASSLDKAVTDTQY
>TRBV24-1|TRBJ2-1|.
ATSDPGTSRHNEQF
>TRBV20-1|TRBJ2-7|.
GATSLRDSTSYEQY
>TRBV6-1|TRBJ1-2|.
ASSRDGGYT
>TRBV6-5|TRBJ2-1|few
ASSYGFGYEQF
>TRBV27|TRBJ2-1|.
ASMQNSAPYNEQF
>TRBV20-1|TRBJ2-7|.
SASYGDTYEQY
>TRBV7-2|TRBJ2-7|few
ASSLGGARPTYEQY
>TRBV15|.|.
ATSGAKGPISYNEQY
>TRBV19|TRBJ2-1|.
ASRRMTGVGSYNEQF
>TRBV7-6|TRBJ2-5|few
ASSFRRKRGETQY
>TRBV9|.|.
ASSLTSGAYSYNEQY
>TRBV19|TRBJ2-3|few
ASSIPRGRTDTQY
>TRBV5-5|TRBJ1-6|once
ASSAPQGGVTGSYNSPLH
>TRBV28|TRBJ1-1|.
ASSLSQYNTEAF
>TRBV12-3/TRBV12-4|TRBJ1-2|.
ASGHRGENYGYT
>TRBV6-6|TRBJ2-5|.
ASRYGGRGETQY
>TRBV15|TRBJ2-3|.
ATSRDVGAGGPTDTQY
>TRBV12-3/TRBV12-4|TRBJ1-1|.
ASSLGVRAF
>TRBV6-5|TRBJ2-6|many
ASSYASGPSGANVLT
>TRBV6-6|TRBJ1-1|.
ASSYIVSVEAF
>TRBV6-5|TRBJ2-7|.
ASSNDPGYEQY
>TRBV5-1|TRBJ1-2|.
ASSQGQTLSYGYT
>TRBV5-1|TRBJ2-7|.
ASSPGLLSTYEQY
>TRBV7-9|TRBJ2-1|.
ASSQEAFEQF
>TRBV20-1|TRBJ2-7|few
SGLALSSYEQY
>TRBV20-1|TRBJ2-3|once
SAKIGTSGNTITDAQY
>TRBV11-2|TRBJ2-4|few
ASSPGLRAKNIQY
>TRBV15|TRBJ2-7|few
ATSPTRLYEQY
>TRBV10-3|TRBJ2-1|once
AISDGGETYNEQF